This T cell receptor (beta chain) derives from a study of cytomegalovirus exposure and HLA in healthy donors. Study-wide results and caveats: Listed as cytomegalovirus-associated were 150 to 200 TCR beta chains.

Regarding this clone: Its cognate antigen is unknown.

Some clones are missing from TCRdb's copy, which holds only in-frame ones; the method was immunoSEQ multiplex PCR. The sample has over 85,000 clones, approximately 81% seen once. The sequence was obtained from a woman aged 18-30 years in good health and CMV-seropositive. Sequenced sample: PBMCs.

CDR3 coding DNA: TGTGCCAGCAGCGGCTCGACAGCGCTCCATGGCTACACCTTC. It specifies CASSGSTALHGYTF. This rearrangement joins TRBV9 to TRBJ1-2; maybe TRBD1 (5 bases). The CDR3 is 14 residues long. Trimming removed 3 bases at V and 6 bases at J, with 15 bases between. The germline gives CDR1 SGDLS, CDR2 YYNGEE.